These 13 T cell receptor beta chains share one sample of origin, sequenced in a study of T-cell reconstitution after alpha-beta-depleted transplantation in children. A TCRbeta library incorporating unique molecular identifiers was prepared. TCRdb recomputed calls from the PCR reads with MiXCR, one row per CDR3 protein. The data hold about 580,000 distinct CDR3 sequences, with 23% observed a single time. Specimen: PBMCs, mostly from graft donor cells, collected 360 days after TCRalphabeta/CD19-depleted stem cell transplant. These receptors were taken from a boy under two years old who had a stem cell transplant for acute myeloid leukemia, so the T cells may come from the graft donor.

This clonotype has just a few counts. V gene TRBV24-1 combines with J gene TRBJ2-1, with 7 bases identical to TRBD1. With V trimmed by 4 bases and J by 5 bases, 10 bases remained unmatched. Germline V gene data show CDR1 as KGHDR and CDR2 as SFDVKD. The CDR3 contains 16 residues. This chain's CDR3 is CATSDPPGTENNEQFF. CDR3 DNA: TGTGCCACCAGTGACCCTCCCGGGACAGAAAACAATGAGCAGTTCTTC.

This clonotype was seen many times. This chain connects TRBV20-1 to TRBJ2-5, with D possibly being TRBD1 or TRBD2 (6 bases each). The CDR3 spans 13 residues. V lost 5 bases, J lost 5 bases, and 15 bases lay in between. The germline CDR1 and CDR2 sequences are DFQATT and SNEGSKA (reference sequence). The CDR3 here is CSARSGAGETQYF. The CDR3 nucleotides read TGCAGTGCTCGCTCGGGGGCGGGGGAGACCCAGTACTTC.

This clonotype appeared many times. V is TRBV9 and J is TRBJ1-1; TRBD1 is a possible D gene (6 bases). CDR3 length equals 15 residues. Germline V gene data show CDR1 as SGDLS and CDR2 as YYNGEE. V gave up 0 bases and J gave up 6 bases, with 15 bases separating them. CDR3 sequence reads: CASSVDLGARAEAFF. As DNA, the CDR3 is TGTGCCAGCAGCGTAGATTTGGGGGCGCGTGCTGAAGCTTTCTTT.

This clonotype was picked up many times. The rearrangement uses TRBV6-5 and TRBJ2-3; tentatively, D is TRBD1 (5 bases). The CDR3 contains 15 residues. Per the germline V gene, CDR1 is MNHEY and CDR2 is SVGAGI. V gave up 4 bases and J gave up 0 bases, with 11 bases separating them. The CDR3 region is CASSSIQVSTDTQYF. Here the CDR3 DNA reads TGTGCCAGCAGTTCCATACAGGTTAGCACAGATACGCAGTATTTT.

This chain uses TRBV28 with TRBJ1-1; 8 nucleotides agree with TRBD1. J lost 2 bases, V lost 8 bases, and 16 bases had no gene match. The CDR3 length is 17 residues. The germline CDR1 and CDR2 sequences are MDHEN and SYDVKM. The CDR3 protein is CASWGLQGAKSNTEAFF. CDR3 in DNA: TGTGCCAGCTGGGGGCTTCAGGGGGCGAAATCCAACACTGAAGCTTTCTTT.

This clonotype was detected ten times or more. The chain is built from TRBV29-1 and TRBJ2-5; tentatively, D is TRBD1 (5 bases). The CDR3 is 15 residues long. Trimming removed 1 base from V and 5 bases from J, with 17 bases in between. Germline V gene data show CDR1 as SQVTM and CDR2 as ANQGSEA. CDR3 nucleotide sequence: TGCAGCGTTGAAGTCAGGGTCGGTAGGATGGAGACCCAGTACTTC. It translates to CSVEVRVGRMETQYF.

This clonotype has a handful of counts. The chain links TRBV7-9 to TRBJ2-1; a weak D match, TRBD1 (6 bases). Trimming stripped 5 bases from V and 0 bases from J, with 14 bases between. CDR1 is SEHNR and CDR2 is FQNEAQ in the germline V gene (reference sequence). This CDR3 contains 16 residues. CDR3 residues: CASSLTGPSSYNEQFF. Written as DNA, the CDR3 is TGTGCCAGCAGCCTAACAGGGCCGAGCTCCTACAATGAGCAGTTCTTC.

The chain carries TRBV12-3 or TRBV12-4 and TRBJ2-7; D gene ambiguous. The V and J ends lost 0 bases and 0 bases respectively, with 21 bases between them. The CDR3 has 19 amino acids. CDR3 loop: CASSLAFRVATPSSYEQYF. CDR3 bases: TGTGCCAGCAGTTTAGCGTTTAGGGTAGCTACACCGAGCTCCTACGAGCAGTACTTC.

This clonotype was counted a few times. V gene TRBV20-1 combines with J gene TRBJ2-3, with no clear D. Germline lookup yields CDR1 DFQATT and CDR2 SNEGSKA (reference sequence). The CDR3 is made up of 13 amino acids. The V gene lost 3 bases and the J gene lost 2 bases, with 9 bases spanning the gap. The DNA for the CDR3 is TGCAGTGCTAGTCCGGAGACCACAGATACGCAGTATTTT. Translated: CSASPETTDTQYF.

J is TRBJ2-5 and V is TRBV29-1; D not resolved. The length of the CDR3 is 12 residues. CDR1 and CDR2 (germline): SQVTM, ANQGSEA. V dropped 3 bases and J dropped 5 bases, with 10 bases sitting between them. In DNA, the CDR3 is TGCAGCGTTGACAGGTCCTCGGAGACCCAGTACTTC. It is translated as CSVDRSSETQYF. The entire variable domain, with the rest obtained from reference TRBV29-1 and TRBJ2-5, is as follows: SAVISQKPSRDICQRGTSLTIQCQVDSQVTMMFWYRQQPGQSLTLIATANQGSEATYESGFVIDKFPISRPNLTFSTLTVSNMSPEDSSIYLCSVDRSSETQYFGPGTRLLVL.

There are many counts of this clonotype. The V gene is TRBV7-9, the J gene TRBJ2-5; no definite D call. The germline CDR1 and CDR2 sequences are SEHNR and FQNEAQ (reference sequence). CDR3 length: 14 amino acids. The germline V and J ends were trimmed by 2 bases and 5 bases, with 12 bases remaining between them. CDR3: CASSLPRARETQYF. CDR3 sequence (DNA): TGTGCCAGCAGCTTACCCCGGGCTAGGGAGACCCAGTACTTC.

This clonotype was observed a few times. The chain joins TRBV11-2 to TRBJ2-7; a possible D gene is TRBD2 (5 bases). With 1 base removed from V and 4 bases from J, the gap between germline ends came to 8 bases. There are 13 residues in the CDR3. Germline loops: CDR1 SGHAT, CDR2 FQNNGV. CDR3 amino acids: CASSLARGYEQYV. Written as DNA, the CDR3 is TGTGCCAGCAGCTTAGCTCGGGGATACGAGCAGTACGTC.

The chain combines TRBV14 with TRBJ2-5, with D uncertain. Trimming took 1 base from V and 1 from J, leaving 10 bases between them. CDR3 length: 15 residues. Germline CDR1 is SGHDN and CDR2 is FVKESK. The CDR3 sequence is CASSQAMWTQETQYF. The CDR3 DNA is TGTGCCAGCAGCCAAGCGATGTGGACCCAAGAGACCCAGTACTTC.